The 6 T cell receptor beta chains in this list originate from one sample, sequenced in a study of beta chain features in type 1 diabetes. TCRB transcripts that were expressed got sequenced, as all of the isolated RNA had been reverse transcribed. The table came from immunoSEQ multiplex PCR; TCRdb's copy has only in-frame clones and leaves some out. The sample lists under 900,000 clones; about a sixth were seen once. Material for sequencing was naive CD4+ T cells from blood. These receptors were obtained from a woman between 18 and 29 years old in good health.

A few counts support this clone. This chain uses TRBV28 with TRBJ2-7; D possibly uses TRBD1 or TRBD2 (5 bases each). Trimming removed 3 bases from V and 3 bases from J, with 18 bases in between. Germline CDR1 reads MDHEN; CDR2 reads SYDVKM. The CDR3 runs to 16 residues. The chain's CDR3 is CASSLGPGTGNYEQYF. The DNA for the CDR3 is TGTGCCAGCAGTTTGGGCCCCGGGACGGGCAACTACGAGCAGTACTTC. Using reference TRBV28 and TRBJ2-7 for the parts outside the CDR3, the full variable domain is DVKVTQSSRYLVKRTGEKVFLECVQDMDHENMFWYRQDPGLGLRLIYFSYDVKMKEKGDIPEGYSVSREKKERFSLILESASTNQTSMYLCASSLGPGTGNYEQYFGPGTRLTVT.

This CDR3 reads CASSGQGIYNEQFF. As DNA, the CDR3 is TGTGCCAGCAGTGGACAGGGAATATACAATGAGCAGTTCTTC. The V gene is TRBV27, the J gene TRBJ2-1; 8 bases are shared with TRBD1. Trimming at V came to 5 bases and at J to 4 bases, leaving 4 bases not matched to a gene. Germline assignment: CDR1 MNHEY and CDR2 SMNVEV (reference sequence). This CDR3 contains 14 residues.

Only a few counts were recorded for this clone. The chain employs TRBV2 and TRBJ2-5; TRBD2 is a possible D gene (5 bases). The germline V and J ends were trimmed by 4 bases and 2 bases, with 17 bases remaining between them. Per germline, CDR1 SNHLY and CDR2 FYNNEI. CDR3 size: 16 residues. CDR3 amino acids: CASSAPIRRVQETQYF. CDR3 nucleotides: TGTGCCAGCAGTGCCCCCATCAGGCGGGTACAAGAGACCCAGTACTTC.

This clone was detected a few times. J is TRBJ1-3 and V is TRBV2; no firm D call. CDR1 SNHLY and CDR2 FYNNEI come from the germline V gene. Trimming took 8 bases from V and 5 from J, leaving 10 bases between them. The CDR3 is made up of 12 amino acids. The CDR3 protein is CASSTGRNTIYF. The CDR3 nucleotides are TGTGCCAGCTCGACTGGTAGAAACACCATATATTTT. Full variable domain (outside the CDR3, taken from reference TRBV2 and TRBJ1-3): EPEVTQTPSHQVTQMGQEVILRCVPISNHLYFYWYRQILGQKVEFLVSFYNNEISEKSEIFDDQFSVERPDGSNFTLKIRSTKLEDSAMYFCASSTGRNTIYFGEGSWLTVV.

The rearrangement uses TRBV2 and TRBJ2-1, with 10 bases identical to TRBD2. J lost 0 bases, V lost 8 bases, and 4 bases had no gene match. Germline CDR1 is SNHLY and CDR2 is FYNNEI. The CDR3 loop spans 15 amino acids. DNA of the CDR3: TGTGCCAGCCATCCTAGCGGGAGCTCCTACAATGAGCAGTTCTTC. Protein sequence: CASHPSGSSYNEQFF.

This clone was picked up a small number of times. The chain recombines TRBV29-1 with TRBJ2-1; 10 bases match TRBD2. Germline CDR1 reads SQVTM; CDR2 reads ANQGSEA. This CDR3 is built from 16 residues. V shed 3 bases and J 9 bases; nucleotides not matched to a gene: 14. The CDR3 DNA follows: TGCAGCGTTGAGGTAACGGATCTAGCGGGAGCTGGTGAGCAGTTCTTC. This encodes CSVEVTDLAGAGEQFF.